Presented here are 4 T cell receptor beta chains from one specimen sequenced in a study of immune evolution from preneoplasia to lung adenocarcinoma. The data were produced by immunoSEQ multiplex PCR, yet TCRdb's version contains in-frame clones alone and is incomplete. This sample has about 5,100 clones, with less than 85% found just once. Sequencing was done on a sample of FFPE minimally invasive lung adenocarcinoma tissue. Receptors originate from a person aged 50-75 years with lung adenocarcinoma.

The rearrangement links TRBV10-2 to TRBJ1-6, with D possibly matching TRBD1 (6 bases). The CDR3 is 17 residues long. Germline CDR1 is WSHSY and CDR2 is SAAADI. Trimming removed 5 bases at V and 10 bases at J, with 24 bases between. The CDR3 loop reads CASSPTFRPDRSSPLHF. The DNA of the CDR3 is TGCGCCAGCAGTCCAACCTTCAGACCGGACAGATCCTCACCCCTCCACTTT.

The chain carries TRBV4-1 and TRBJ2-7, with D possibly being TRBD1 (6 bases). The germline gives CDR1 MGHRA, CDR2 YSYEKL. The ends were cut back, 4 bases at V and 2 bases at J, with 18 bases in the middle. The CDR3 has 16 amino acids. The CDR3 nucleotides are TGCGCCAGCAGCCGAATAACGACAGGTTCAGCCTACGAGCAGTACTTC. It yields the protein CASSRITTGSAYEQYF.

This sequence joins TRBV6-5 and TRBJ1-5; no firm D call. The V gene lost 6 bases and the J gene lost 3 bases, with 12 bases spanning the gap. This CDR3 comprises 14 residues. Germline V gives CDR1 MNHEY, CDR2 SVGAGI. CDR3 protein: CASSRDINNQPQHF. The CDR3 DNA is TGTGCCAGCAGCCGTGACATCAACAATCAGCCCCAGCATTTT.

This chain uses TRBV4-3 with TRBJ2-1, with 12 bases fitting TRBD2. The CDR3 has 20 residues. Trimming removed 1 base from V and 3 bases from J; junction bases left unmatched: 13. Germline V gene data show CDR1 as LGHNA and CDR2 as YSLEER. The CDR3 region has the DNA TGCGCCAGCAGCCAAGTCAGACTAGCGGGAGCAAGTATGGGCTACAATGAGCAGTTCTTC. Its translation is CASSQVRLAGASMGYNEQFF.